Listed here are 14 T cell receptor delta chains from one sample, sequenced in a study of gamma-delta T cells after stem cell transplantation. TCRdb used CATT to re-call clones from the RT-PCR reads. Here the sample spans around 2,700 delta-chain clones, about 1.8% being singletons. The sample taken for sequencing was gamma-delta T cells. Receptors were obtained from a human donor. It is not recorded whose cells these are; they may come from a transplant donor.

This clone was found a few times. The TCRdb record carries a much larger clone's protein, which differs from this DNA's translation at residue 3; a read error is the likely cause, and the protein listed here is the DNA translation. The chain uses TRDV2 and TRDJ1, with 10 bases that match TRDD3. CDR3 length equals 18 residues. Germline V gene lookup returns CDR1 GEAIGNYY and CDR2 EKD. CDR3 coding DNA: TGTGCCCGTGACACCGTCGACAAAACTGGGGGATTTACCGATAAACTCATCTTT. As protein: CARDTVDKTGGFTDKLIF.

This clone was observed a few times. The likely explanation is a read error, given a far larger clone one base away. The sample contains more than one DNA sequence encoding this CDR3. The genes are TRDV2 and TRDJ3; TRDD3 matches 10 bases. This CDR3 spans 21 amino acids. V lost 3 bases, J lost 4 bases, and 17 bases stayed unmatched. Germline CDR1 GEAIGNYY, CDR2 EKD. The CDR3 coding sequence is TGTGCCTGTGACTCCGTAGAGGGGGATACGCGACCCACATGGGACACCCGACAGATGTTTTTC. Translation: CACDSVEGDTRPTWDTRQMFF.

About this clone: Translating this DNA gives a protein that differs at residue 10 from the TCRdb one, which belongs to a much larger clone; a read error is likely, and the protein shown is this translation. This chain joins TRDV2 and TRDJ1; 11 nucleotides match TRDD3. The CDR3 sequence is 17 residues long. From germline, CDR1 is GEAIGNYY and CDR2 EKD. V was clipped by 3 bases and J by 0 bases; unmatched bases: 8. The CDR3 spells CACDFLGDTSYTDKLIF. The CDR3 DNA reads as TGTGCCTGTGACTTCCTGGGGGATACTTCGTACACCGATAAACTCATCTTT.

The sample holds a few counts of this clone. A far bigger clonotype differs at one base, so this is likely a read error. The sample has other DNA sequences that encode this CDR3 too. The chain recombines TRDV2 with TRDJ1, with a weak D call TRDD3 (6 bases). Germline V gene data show CDR1 as GEAIGNYY and CDR2 as EKD. The CDR3 runs 15 residues. This CDR3 reads CACDTLGMGTDKLIF. As DNA, the CDR3 is TGTGCCTGCGACACGTTGGGGATGGGGACCGATAAACTCATCTTT.

This rearrangement joins TRDV2 to TRDJ1; TRDD3 agrees at 12 bases. Germline V gene lookup returns CDR1 GEAIGNYY and CDR2 EKD. The CDR3 contains 16 residues. J lost 3 bases, V lost 3 bases, and 7 bases had no gene match. The CDR3 nucleotides are TGTGCCTGTGACTTACTGGGGGATACAAACCCCGATAAACTCATCTTT. This codes for CACDLLGDTNPDKLIF.

This clone was counted at least ten times. A far larger clone is just one base off, so this is likely a read error. The same CDR3 can be traced to other DNA sequences in this sample. The CDR3 is CACDTVGVGLYTDKLIF. In nucleotides, the CDR3 is TGCGCCTGTGACACCGTTGGGGTCGGATTATACACCGATAAACTCATCTTT. The gene calls are TRDV2 and TRDJ1; possibly TRDD3 for D (5 bases). The CDR3 is made up of 17 amino acids. In germline, CDR1 is GEAIGNYY, CDR2 EKD.

This clone appeared a few times. Other DNA sequences within the sample encode an identical CDR3. This rearrangement joins TRDV2 to TRDJ1, with TRDD3 identical over 11 bases. There are 25 residues in the CDR3. V gave up 0 bases and J gave up 2 bases; unmatched junction bases: 31. Germline V gene lookup returns CDR1 GEAIGNYY and CDR2 EKD. The CDR3 protein is CACDTLNPPILGDKGPDRMTDKLIF. The DNA for the CDR3 is TGTGCCTGTGACACCCTAAATCCTCCCATACTGGGGGATAAGGGACCAGATCGTATGACCGATAAACTCATCTTT.

The gene calls are TRAV29/DV5 and TRDJ1; 9 nucleotides line up with TRDD3. V lost 0 bases and J lost 0; bases outside the gene matches: 24. The CDR3 sequence is 22 residues long. Germline CDR1 and CDR2: NSMFDY and ISSIKDK. DNA for the CDR3: TGTGCAGCAAGCGCGATATCTACGAATTCTCTACTGGGGGACCGGTACACCGATAAACTCATCTTT. It yields the protein CAASAISTNSLLGDRYTDKLIF.

This clone is classed as large. Other DNA sequences of this sample code for an identical CDR3. V and J are TRDV2 and TRDJ1; 9 nucleotides match TRDD3. Germline V gene sequence: CDR1 GEAIGNYY, CDR2 EKD. CDR3 length equals 16 residues. V lost 3 bases to trimming and J lost 3 bases; unmatched junction nucleotides: 10. CDR3 in DNA: TGTGCCTGTGACTCGGCTGGGGGATTAAGGGCCGATAAACTCATCTTT. Protein product: CACDSAGGLRADKLIF.

In regard to this clone: A far larger clone lies a single base away; this is likely a read error. Other DNA sequences from this sample encode an identical CDR3 as well. The gene calls are TRDV2 and TRDJ1, with TRDD3 matching 10 bases. This CDR3 has 16 amino acids. Germline CDR1 GEAIGNYY, CDR2 EKD. CDR3 DNA sequence: TGCGCCTGTGACAACTTGGGGGATACTGAGACCGATAAACTCATCTTT. This translates into CACDNLGDTETDKLIF.

Only a few counts were recorded for this clone. This DNA's translation and the protein TCRdb lists, from a much larger clone, do not match at residue 4, likely due to a read error; the protein shown is translated from the DNA. The J gene is TRDJ1, the V gene TRDV2; 8 bases are shared with TRDD3. CDR1 is GEAIGNYY and CDR2 is EKD in the germline V gene. The CDR3 sequence is 18 residues long. The CDR3 loop is CACGTVAGGPQYTDKLIF. CDR3 coding DNA: TGTGCCTGTGGCACCGTCGCTGGGGGACCTCAGTACACCGATAAACTCATCTTT.

This clone was observed a few times. It differs at one base from a far larger clone, so likely a read error. The chain links TRDV2 to TRDJ1, with 8 bases fitting TRDD3. The CDR3 loop spans 14 amino acids. CDR1 and CDR2 from the germline V gene are GEAIGNYY and EKD. CDR3 in amino acids: CAYDILGDTDKLIF. The CDR3 region has the DNA TGTGCCTATGACATACTGGGGGACACCGATAAACTCATCTTT.

With regard to this clone: The TCRdb protein comes from a much larger clone and disagrees with this DNA's translation at residue 4, likely due to a read error; the protein given here is derived from the DNA. This sequence joins TRDV2 and TRDJ1; the match to TRDD3 covers 11 bases. Germline V CDR1 and CDR2: GEAIGNYY, EKD. The CDR3 is made up of 18 amino acids. The CDR3 DNA reads as TGTGCCTGTAACACCGTAAGTGGGGGATACGCTCGTTCCGATAAACTCATCTTT. Translating it yields CACNTVSGGYARSDKLIF.

Note on this clone: This probably arose from a read error, given a far larger clone one base away. V is TRDV2 and J is TRDJ3, with D perhaps matching TRDD3 (6 bases). Per the germline V gene, CDR1 is GEAIGNYY and CDR2 is EKD. This CDR3 region has 21 residues. Trimming stripped 0 bases from V and 2 bases from J, with 22 bases between. The CDR3 loop reads CACDTAERGRDSPWDTRQMFF. The CDR3 DNA is TGTGCCTGTGACACCGCGGAGAGAGGGAGGGATAGCCCCTGGGACACCCGACAGATGTTTTTC.